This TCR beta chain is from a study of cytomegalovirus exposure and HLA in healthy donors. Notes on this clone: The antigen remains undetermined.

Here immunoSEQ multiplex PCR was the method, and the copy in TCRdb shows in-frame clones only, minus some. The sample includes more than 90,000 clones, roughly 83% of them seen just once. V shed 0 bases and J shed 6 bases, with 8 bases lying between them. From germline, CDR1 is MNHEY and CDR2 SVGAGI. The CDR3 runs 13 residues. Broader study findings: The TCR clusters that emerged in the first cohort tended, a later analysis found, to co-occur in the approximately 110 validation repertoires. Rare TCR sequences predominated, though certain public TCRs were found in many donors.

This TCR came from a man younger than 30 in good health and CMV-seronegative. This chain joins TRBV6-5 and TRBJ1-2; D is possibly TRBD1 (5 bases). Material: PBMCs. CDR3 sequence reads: CASSYSGVDGYTF. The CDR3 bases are TGTGCCAGCAGTTACTCAGGGGTGGATGGCTACACCTTC.